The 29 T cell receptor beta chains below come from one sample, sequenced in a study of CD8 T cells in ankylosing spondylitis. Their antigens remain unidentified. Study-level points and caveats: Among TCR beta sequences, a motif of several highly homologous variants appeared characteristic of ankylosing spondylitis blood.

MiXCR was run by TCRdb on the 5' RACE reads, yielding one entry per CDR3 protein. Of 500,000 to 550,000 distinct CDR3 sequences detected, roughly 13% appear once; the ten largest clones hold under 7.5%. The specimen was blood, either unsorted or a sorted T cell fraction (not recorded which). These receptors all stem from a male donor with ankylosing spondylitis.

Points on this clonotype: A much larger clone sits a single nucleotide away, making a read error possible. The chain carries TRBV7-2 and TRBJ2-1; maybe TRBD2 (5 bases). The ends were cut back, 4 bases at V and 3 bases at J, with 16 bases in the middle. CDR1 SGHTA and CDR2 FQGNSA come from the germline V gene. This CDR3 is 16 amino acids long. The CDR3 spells CASSSVLSGSYNEQFF. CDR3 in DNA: TGTGCCAGCAGCTCTGTACTATCGGGAAGCTACAATGAGCAGTTCTTC.

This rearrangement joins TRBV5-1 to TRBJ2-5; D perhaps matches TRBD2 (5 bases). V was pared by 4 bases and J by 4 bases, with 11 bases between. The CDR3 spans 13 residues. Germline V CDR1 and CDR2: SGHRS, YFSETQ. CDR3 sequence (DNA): TGCGCCAGCAGCCCCCGACTATCAGAGACCCAGTACTTC. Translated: CASSPRLSETQYF.

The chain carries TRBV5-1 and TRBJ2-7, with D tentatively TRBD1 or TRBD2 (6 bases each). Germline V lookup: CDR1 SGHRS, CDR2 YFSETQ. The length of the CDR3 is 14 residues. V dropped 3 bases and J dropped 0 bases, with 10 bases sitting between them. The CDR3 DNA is TGCGCCAGCAGCTGGGGGGCCGCCTCCTACGAGCAGTACTTC. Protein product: CASSWGAASYEQYF.

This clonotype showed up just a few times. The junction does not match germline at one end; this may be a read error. The CDR3 DNA reads TGTGCCAGCACCTTACAAGCTACGCAGTATTTT. Translating it yields CASTLQATQYF. This chain connects TRBV7-9 to TRBJ2-3; D is ambiguous. CDR3 length: 11 residues. Looked up from germline, CDR1 is SEHNR and CDR2 is FQNEAQ (reference sequence).

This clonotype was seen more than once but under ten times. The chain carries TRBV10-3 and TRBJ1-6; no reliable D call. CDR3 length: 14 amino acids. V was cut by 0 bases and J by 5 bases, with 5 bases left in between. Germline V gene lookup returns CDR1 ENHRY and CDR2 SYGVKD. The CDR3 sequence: CAISESTDNSPLHF. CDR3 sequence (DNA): TGTGCCATCAGTGAGTCAACAGATAATTCACCCCTCCACTTT.

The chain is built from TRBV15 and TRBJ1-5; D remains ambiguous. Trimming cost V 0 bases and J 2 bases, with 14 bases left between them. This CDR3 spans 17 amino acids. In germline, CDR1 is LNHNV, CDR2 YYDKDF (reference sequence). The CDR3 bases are TGTGCCACCAGCAGAGATATCCCGGATTTGGGCAATCAGCCCCAGCATTTT. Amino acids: CATSRDIPDLGNQPQHF.

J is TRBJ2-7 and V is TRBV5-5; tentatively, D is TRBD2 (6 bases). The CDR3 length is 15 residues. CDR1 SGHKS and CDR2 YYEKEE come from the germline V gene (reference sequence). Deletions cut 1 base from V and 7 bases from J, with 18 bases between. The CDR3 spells CASSLMGGITEEQYF. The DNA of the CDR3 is TGTGCCAGCAGCTTGATGGGGGGAATAACGGAAGAGCAGTACTTC.

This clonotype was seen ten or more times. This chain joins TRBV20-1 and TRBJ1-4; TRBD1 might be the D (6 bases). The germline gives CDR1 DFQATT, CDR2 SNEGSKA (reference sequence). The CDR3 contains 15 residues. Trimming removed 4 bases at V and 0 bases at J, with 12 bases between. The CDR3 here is CSANRQVATNEKLFF. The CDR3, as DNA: TGCAGTGCTAATCGACAGGTCGCAACTAATGAAAAACTGTTTTTT.

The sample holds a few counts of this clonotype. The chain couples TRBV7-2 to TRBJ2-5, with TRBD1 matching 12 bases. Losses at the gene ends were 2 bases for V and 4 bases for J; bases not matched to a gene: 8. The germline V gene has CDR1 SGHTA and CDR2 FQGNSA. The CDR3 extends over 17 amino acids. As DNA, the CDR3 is TGTGCCAGCAGCTTATGGGACAGGGGGCCTCAAGGAGAGACCCAGTACTTC. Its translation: CASSLWDRGPQGETQYF.

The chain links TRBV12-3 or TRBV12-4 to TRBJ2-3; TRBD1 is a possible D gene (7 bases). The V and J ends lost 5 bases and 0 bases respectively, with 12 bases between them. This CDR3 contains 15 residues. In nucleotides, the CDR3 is TGTGCCAGCAGTCTACAGGGGACTAGCACAGATACGCAGTATTTT. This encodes CASSLQGTSTDTQYF.

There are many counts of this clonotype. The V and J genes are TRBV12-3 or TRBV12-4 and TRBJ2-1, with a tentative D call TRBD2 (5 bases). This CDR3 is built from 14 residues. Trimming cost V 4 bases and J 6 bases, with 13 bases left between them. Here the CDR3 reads CASSSRGYGNEQFF. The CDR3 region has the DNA TGTGCCAGCAGTTCACGGGGTTACGGCAATGAGCAGTTCTTC.

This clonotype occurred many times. The CDR3 region has the DNA TGCAGTGCTAGAGGCCTCCTTTACAGCAATGAGCAGTTCTTC. The encoded protein is CSARGLLYSNEQFF. This sequence joins TRBV20-1 and TRBJ2-1; D is unresolved. Germline V lookup: CDR1 DFQATT, CDR2 SNEGSKA (reference sequence). Trimming cost V 1 base and J 6 bases, with 13 bases left between them. This CDR3 spans 14 amino acids.

CDR3: CSASTGFYGYTF. Written as DNA, the CDR3 is TGCAGTGCTTCCACAGGGTTCTATGGCTACACCTTC. The chain couples TRBV20-1 to TRBJ1-2; possible D gene TRBD1, 6 bases. Germline CDR1 reads DFQATT; CDR2 reads SNEGSKA (reference sequence). The CDR3 is made up of 12 amino acids. Trimming shortened V by 5 bases and J by 4 bases, and 11 bases separated the two germline ends.

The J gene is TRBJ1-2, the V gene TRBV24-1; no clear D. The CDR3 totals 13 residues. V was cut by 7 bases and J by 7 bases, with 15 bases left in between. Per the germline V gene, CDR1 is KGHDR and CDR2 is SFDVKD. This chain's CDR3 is CATRETEYSGYTF. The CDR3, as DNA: TGTGCCACCAGGGAAACAGAATACTCTGGCTACACCTTC.

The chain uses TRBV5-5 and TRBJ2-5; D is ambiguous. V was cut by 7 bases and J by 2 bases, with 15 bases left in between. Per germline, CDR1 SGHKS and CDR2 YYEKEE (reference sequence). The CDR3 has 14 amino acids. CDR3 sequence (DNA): TGTGCCAGCGGCCCCGGGCTAGTTCAAGAGACCCAGTACTTC. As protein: CASGPGLVQETQYF.

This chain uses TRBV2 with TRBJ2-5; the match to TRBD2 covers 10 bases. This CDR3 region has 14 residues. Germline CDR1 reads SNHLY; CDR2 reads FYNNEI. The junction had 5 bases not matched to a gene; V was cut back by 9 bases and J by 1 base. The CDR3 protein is CARTSGPFQETQYF. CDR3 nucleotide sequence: TGTGCCAGGACTAGCGGGCCTTTCCAAGAGACCCAGTACTTC.

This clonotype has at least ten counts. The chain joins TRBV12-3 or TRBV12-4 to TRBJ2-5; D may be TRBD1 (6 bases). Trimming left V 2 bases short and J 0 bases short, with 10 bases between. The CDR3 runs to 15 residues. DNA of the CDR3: TGTGCCAGCAGTTTAACAGGGTCGTACCAAGAGACCCAGTACTTC. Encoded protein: CASSLTGSYQETQYF.

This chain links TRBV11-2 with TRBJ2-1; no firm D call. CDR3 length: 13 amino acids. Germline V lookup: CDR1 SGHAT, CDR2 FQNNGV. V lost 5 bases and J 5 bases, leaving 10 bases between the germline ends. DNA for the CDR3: TGTGCCAGCAGCCCAATCCACCACAATGAGCAGTTCTTC. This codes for CASSPIHHNEQFF.

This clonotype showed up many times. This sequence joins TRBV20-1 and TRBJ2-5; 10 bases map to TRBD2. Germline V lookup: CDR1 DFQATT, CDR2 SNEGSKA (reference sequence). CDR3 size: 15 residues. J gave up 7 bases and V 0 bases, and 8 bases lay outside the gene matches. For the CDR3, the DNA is TGCAGTGCTAGAGAGAGTCTAGCGGGAGTTTTGACCCAGTACTTC. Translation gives CSARESLAGVLTQYF.

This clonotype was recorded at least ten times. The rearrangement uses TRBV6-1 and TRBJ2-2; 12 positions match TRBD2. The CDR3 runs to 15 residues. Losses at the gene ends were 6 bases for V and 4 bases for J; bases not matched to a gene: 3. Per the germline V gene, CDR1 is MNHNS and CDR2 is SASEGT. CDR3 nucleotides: TGTGCCAGCAGATGGACTAGCGGGACCACCGGGGAGCTGTTTTTT. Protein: CASRWTSGTTGELFF.

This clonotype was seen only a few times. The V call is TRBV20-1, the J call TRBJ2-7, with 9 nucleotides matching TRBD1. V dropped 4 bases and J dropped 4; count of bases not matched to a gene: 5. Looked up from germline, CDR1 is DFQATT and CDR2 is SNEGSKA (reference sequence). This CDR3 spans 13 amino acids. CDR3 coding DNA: TGCAGTGCTACACAGGGGGCGGGGTACGAGCAGTACGTC. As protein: CSATQGAGYEQYV.

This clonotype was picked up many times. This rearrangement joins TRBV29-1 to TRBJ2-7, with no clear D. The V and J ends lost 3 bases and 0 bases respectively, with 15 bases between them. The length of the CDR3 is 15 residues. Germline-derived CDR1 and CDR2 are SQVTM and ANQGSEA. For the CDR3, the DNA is TGCAGCGTTGACCGCAAGGCGATCATCTCCTACGAGCAGTACTTC. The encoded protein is CSVDRKAIISYEQYF.

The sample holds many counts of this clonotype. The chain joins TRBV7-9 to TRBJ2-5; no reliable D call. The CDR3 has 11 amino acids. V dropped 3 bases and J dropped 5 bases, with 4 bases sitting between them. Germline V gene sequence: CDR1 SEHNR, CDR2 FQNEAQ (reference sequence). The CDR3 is CASSFWETQYF. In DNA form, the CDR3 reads TGTGCCAGCAGCTTCTGGGAGACCCAGTACTTC.

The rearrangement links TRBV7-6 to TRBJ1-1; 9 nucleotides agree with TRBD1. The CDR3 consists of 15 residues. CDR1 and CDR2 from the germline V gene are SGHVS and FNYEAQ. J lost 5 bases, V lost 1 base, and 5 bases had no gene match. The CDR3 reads CASSLGVGTGTEAFF. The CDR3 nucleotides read TGTGCCAGCAGCTTAGGAGTCGGGACAGGGACTGAAGCTTTCTTT.

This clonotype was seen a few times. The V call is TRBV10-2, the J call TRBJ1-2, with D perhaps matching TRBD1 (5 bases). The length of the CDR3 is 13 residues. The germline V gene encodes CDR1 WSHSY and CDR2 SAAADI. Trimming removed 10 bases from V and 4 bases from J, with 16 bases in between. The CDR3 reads CATNPGPGYGYTF. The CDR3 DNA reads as TGCGCCACCAACCCGGGGCCTGGCTATGGCTACACCTTC.

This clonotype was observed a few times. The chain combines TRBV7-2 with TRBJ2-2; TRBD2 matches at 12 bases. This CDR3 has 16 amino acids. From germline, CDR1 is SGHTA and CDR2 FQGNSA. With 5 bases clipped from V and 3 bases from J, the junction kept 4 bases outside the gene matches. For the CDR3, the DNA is TGTGCCAGCAGCGTAACTAGCGGGAGGTACACCGGGGAGCTGTTTTTT. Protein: CASSVTSGRYTGELFF.

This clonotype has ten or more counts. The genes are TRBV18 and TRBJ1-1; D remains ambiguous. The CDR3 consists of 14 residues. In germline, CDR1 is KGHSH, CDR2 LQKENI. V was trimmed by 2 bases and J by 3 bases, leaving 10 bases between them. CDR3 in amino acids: CASSPGGGHTEAFF. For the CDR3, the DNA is TGTGCCAGCTCACCAGGCGGCGGTCACACTGAAGCTTTCTTT.

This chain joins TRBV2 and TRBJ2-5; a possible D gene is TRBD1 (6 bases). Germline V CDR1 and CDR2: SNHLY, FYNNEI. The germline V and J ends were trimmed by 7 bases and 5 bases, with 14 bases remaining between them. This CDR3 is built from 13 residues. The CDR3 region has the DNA TGTGCCAGCATTAGGAAAAGGGGGGAGACCCAGTACTTC. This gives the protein CASIRKRGETQYF.

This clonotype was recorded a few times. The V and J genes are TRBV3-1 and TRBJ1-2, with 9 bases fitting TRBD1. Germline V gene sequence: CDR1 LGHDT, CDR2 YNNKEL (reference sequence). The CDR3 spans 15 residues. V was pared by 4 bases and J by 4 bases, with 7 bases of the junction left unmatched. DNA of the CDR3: TGTGCCAGCAGCCCCACAGGGGGCTTCAGCTATGGCTACACCTTC. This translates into CASSPTGGFSYGYTF.